Each of the 27 T cell receptor beta chains below was sequenced from the same sample in a study of shared clonotypes between healthy human individuals. Profiled with immunoSEQ multiplex PCR; TCRdb holds only in-frame clones, not every one. The sample includes under 850,000 clones, 72% seen only once; the top ten take around 1.7%. Material: memory CD4+ T cells sorted from blood. The subset here: CD45RA-negative fraction. These receptors were collected from a woman in her 30s in good health.

The chain recombines TRBV5-1 with TRBJ2-7; the match to TRBD1 covers 7 bases. The CDR3 consists of 14 residues. Germline V lookup: CDR1 SGHRS, CDR2 YFSETQ. V gave up 7 bases and J gave up 7 bases; unmatched junction bases: 14. The CDR3 here is CASRPGQQADEQYF. The DNA of the CDR3 is TGCGCCAGCCGTCCGGGACAGCAGGCCGATGAGCAGTACTTC.

The gene calls are TRBV9 and TRBJ1-1, with D hard to call. Germline V CDR1 and CDR2: SGDLS, YYNGEE. V shed 2 bases and J shed 2 bases, with 7 bases lying between them. This CDR3 spans 13 amino acids. In DNA, the CDR3 is TGTGCCAGCAGCGTTCAGAGAAACACTGAAGCTTTCTTT. Translation gives CASSVQRNTEAFF.

The chain employs TRBV2 and TRBJ2-7, with 9 bases identical to TRBD2. Germline trimming cut 8 bases from V and 2 bases from J; bases unmatched to any gene: 7. Germline loops: CDR1 SNHLY, CDR2 FYNNEI. The CDR3 has 14 amino acids. CDR3 sequence (DNA): TGTGCCAGCGCGCCTAGCGGGATGACCTACGAGCAGTACTTC. It encodes CASAPSGMTYEQYF.

The V and J genes are TRBV11-2 and TRBJ2-7; 11 bases match TRBD2. V gave up 3 bases and J gave up 1 base; unmatched junction bases: 8. In germline, CDR1 is SGHAT, CDR2 FQNNGV. CDR3 length: 17 residues. The CDR3 bases are TGTGCCAGCAGCTTTACTAGCGGGAGTCAGGGATCCTACGAGCAGTACTTC. Its translation: CASSFTSGSQGSYEQYF.

The rearrangement links TRBV19 to TRBJ1-5; D not resolved. With 7 bases removed from V and 5 bases from J, the gap between germline ends came to 12 bases. The CDR3 totals 13 residues. Germline V gives CDR1 LNHDA, CDR2 SQIVND (reference sequence). The CDR3 sequence is CASMRRADQPQHF. In DNA, the CDR3 is TGTGCCAGTATGAGGAGGGCGGATCAGCCCCAGCATTTT.

In regard to this clone: This specimen includes other DNA sequences encoding the same CDR3. The chain has TRBV5-4 and TRBJ2-5; D ambiguous. V dropped 0 bases and J dropped 2 bases, with 5 bases sitting between them. Germline V gene sequence: CDR1 SGHNT, CDR2 YYREEE (reference sequence). The CDR3 sequence is 13 residues long. The CDR3 reads CASSLESQETQYF. CDR3 nucleotide sequence: TGTGCCAGCAGCTTGGAAAGTCAAGAGACCCAGTACTTC.

The J gene is TRBJ2-7, the V gene TRBV6-1; the D is unclear. The germline V gene has CDR1 MNHNS and CDR2 SASEGT. This CDR3 spans 14 amino acids. Trimming pared 4 bases from V and 7 bases from J, leaving 17 bases between. The CDR3 bases are TGTGCCAGCAGTGTTGAGGCGGCCTCACAGGAGCAGTACTTC. Translated, it gives CASSVEAASQEQYF.

The rearrangement uses TRBV13 and TRBJ2-6; D may be TRBD1 or TRBD2 (5 bases each). Germline V gene lookup returns CDR1 PRHDT and CDR2 FYEKMQ (reference sequence). V dropped 4 bases and J dropped 2 bases, with 21 bases sitting between them. This CDR3 has 19 residues. The CDR3 loop reads CASSSRVYPGTAGANVLTF. The CDR3 region has the DNA TGTGCCAGCAGCTCCAGGGTTTACCCGGGGACGGCTGGGGCCAACGTCCTGACTTTC.

CDR3 in DNA: TGTGCCAGCATGGGACCCAGCACTGAAGCTTTCTTT. Its protein product is CASMGPSTEAFF. This chain connects TRBV6-5 to TRBJ1-1; perhaps TRBD1 as D (5 bases). Germline assignment: CDR1 MNHEY and CDR2 SVGAGI. Between the trimmed V and J ends, which lost 7 bases and 4 bases, there was a span of 10 bases. The CDR3 has 12 residues.

The chain joins TRBV9 to TRBJ2-1; D might be TRBD2 (5 bases). The CDR3 length is 17 residues. Germline CDR1 is SGDLS and CDR2 is YYNGEE. V was trimmed by 4 bases and J by 0 bases, leaving 17 bases between them. The CDR3 DNA is TGTGCCAGCAGCTCAGCCGGGGAGTCTACCTCCTACAATGAGCAGTTCTTC. Protein: CASSSAGESTSYNEQFF.

This chain joins TRBV5-1 and TRBJ2-1; perhaps TRBD2 as D (6 bases). The CDR3 length is 15 residues. The V and J ends lost 3 bases and 0 bases respectively, with 10 bases between them. Germline loops: CDR1 SGHRS, CDR2 YFSETQ. The CDR3 region is CASSWDWNSYNEQFF. The CDR3 nucleotides are TGCGCCAGCAGCTGGGACTGGAACTCCTACAATGAGCAGTTCTTC.

The chain joins TRBV18 to TRBJ1-5; D gene uncertain. This CDR3 contains 14 residues. CDR1 and CDR2 (germline): KGHSH, LQKENI. V was clipped by 8 bases and J by 1 base, with 12 bases between them. CDR3 in amino acids: CASTLGESNQPQHF. The CDR3 nucleotides read TGTGCCAGCACACTGGGAGAAAGCAATCAGCCCCAGCATTTT.

The genes are TRBV2 and TRBJ2-5, with D perhaps matching TRBD2 (5 bases). There are 14 residues in the CDR3. Germline values: CDR1 SNHLY, CDR2 FYNNEI. V shed 6 bases and J shed 2 bases, with 13 bases lying between them. As DNA, the CDR3 is TGTGCCAGCAGGGAACAGACTACGCAAGAGACCCAGTACTTC. Amino acids: CASREQTTQETQYF.

This clone was seen a handful of times. Within the sample, other DNA sequences also encode this same CDR3. The genes are TRBV29-1 and TRBJ2-3, with D unresolved. CDR1 SQVTM and CDR2 ANQGSEA come from the germline V gene. The V and J ends lost 4 bases and 4 bases respectively, with 9 bases between them. This CDR3 spans 12 amino acids. The CDR3 protein is CSVGRVADTQYF. Written as DNA, the CDR3 is TGCAGCGTTGGAAGGGTGGCAGATACGCAGTATTTT.

The V gene is TRBV29-1, the J gene TRBJ2-3; 8 bases agree with TRBD1. Germline CDR1 reads SQVTM; CDR2 reads ANQGSEA. V was pared by 6 bases and J by 0 bases, with 5 bases of the junction left unmatched. The CDR3 extends over 14 amino acids. The CDR3 coding sequence is TGCAGCGTATGGACAGGGTTTAGCACAGATACGCAGTATTTT. It is translated as CSVWTGFSTDTQYF.

This rearrangement joins TRBV7-8 to TRBJ2-4, with D unresolved. The ends were cut back, 2 bases at V and 0 bases at J, with 5 bases in the middle. This CDR3 region has 14 residues. Germline V gene lookup returns CDR1 SGHVS and CDR2 FQNEAQ. CDR3 protein: CASSLLGAKNIQYF. The CDR3 region has the DNA TGTGCCAGCAGCTTACTCGGAGCCAAAAACATTCAGTACTTC. Looking up the rest from reference TRBV7-8 and TRBJ2-4 gives the full variable domain: GAGVSQSPRYKVAKRGQDVALRCDPISGHVSLFWYQQALGQGPEFLTYFQNEAQLDKSGLPSDRFFAERPEGSVSTLKIQRTQQEDSAVYLCASSLLGAKNIQYFGAGTRLSVL.

As DNA, the CDR3 is TGTGCCAGCAGTAGACTAGCGGGTTACAATGAGCAGTTCTTC. Translating gives CASSRLAGYNEQFF. The chain carries TRBV27 and TRBJ2-1; 10 bases are a match to TRBD2. This CDR3 region has 14 residues. Germline CDR1 and CDR2: MNHEY and SMNVEV (reference sequence). V shed 5 bases and J 4 bases; nucleotides not matched to a gene: 2.

V and J are TRBV15 and TRBJ1-2; a weak D match, TRBD1 (5 bases). CDR1 is LNHNV and CDR2 is YYDKDF in the germline V gene (reference sequence). The CDR3 extends over 16 amino acids. V was shortened by 1 base and J by 0 bases, with 12 bases between the two germline ends. This CDR3 reads CATSRVGGATNYGYTF. The CDR3 DNA follows: TGTGCCACCAGCAGAGTAGGCGGGGCCACTAACTATGGCTACACCTTC.

J is TRBJ1-2 and V is TRBV11-2, with D unresolved. Trimming took off 1 base at V and 7 bases at J, with 16 bases between the two ends. Germline V lookup: CDR1 SGHAT, CDR2 FQNNGV. The length of the CDR3 is 15 residues. The CDR3, as DNA: TGTGCCAGCAGCTTAGTGTCGCAGGAGTCCTTTGGCTACACCTTC. Translated: CASSLVSQESFGYTF.

This chain links TRBV29-1 with TRBJ1-1; no reliable D call. V was clipped by 0 bases and J by 3 bases, with 8 bases between them. CDR3 length equals 13 residues. From germline, CDR1 is SQVTM and CDR2 ANQGSEA. The CDR3 protein is CSVEDQADTEAFF. Here the CDR3 DNA reads TGCAGCGTTGAAGATCAGGCAGACACTGAAGCTTTCTTT. The variable domain in full, with the rest retrieved from reference TRBV29-1 and TRBJ1-1, is SAVISQKPSRDICQRGTSLTIQCQVDSQVTMMFWYRQQPGQSLTLIATANQGSEATYESGFVIDKFPISRPNLTFSTLTVSNMSPEDSSIYLCSVEDQADTEAFFGQGTRLTVV.

The chain is built from TRBV27 and TRBJ1-1; no clear D. The CDR3 spans 15 residues. Germline V gene lookup returns CDR1 MNHEY and CDR2 SMNVEV (reference sequence). The V end was cut by 4 bases, the J end by 4 bases, with 16 bases between. CDR3 sequence (DNA): TGTGCCAGCAGTTCAGCGCGGACGGTTGGCACTGAAGCTTTCTTT. Encoded protein: CASSSARTVGTEAFF.

The CDR3 nucleotides are TGCGCCAGCAGCACTAGGACAGGAAGGGACACTGAAGCTTTCTTT. Protein: CASSTRTGRDTEAFF. The rearrangement joins TRBV5-1 to TRBJ1-1; 7 bases match TRBD1. The CDR3 loop spans 15 amino acids. Looked up from germline, CDR1 is SGHRS and CDR2 is YFSETQ. The V and J ends lost 4 bases and 3 bases, in that order; junction bases with no gene match: 9.

To note about this clone: Other DNA variants within this sample encode the same CDR3. V gene TRBV20-1 combines with J gene TRBJ2-7, with a possible D match to TRBD2 (6 bases). Germline lookup yields CDR1 DFQATT and CDR2 SNEGSKA (reference sequence). Between the trimmed V and J ends, which lost 3 bases and 3 bases, there was a span of 6 bases. The CDR3 consists of 11 residues. This CDR3 reads CSASGSYEQYF. The CDR3 DNA sequence: TGCAGTGCTAGCGGGAGCTACGAGCAGTACTTC.

Of note for this clone: The same CDR3 also results from other DNA sequences found in this sample. The chain recombines TRBV4-2 with TRBJ2-1, with 11 bases fitting TRBD2. Germline V gene lookup returns CDR1 LGHNA and CDR2 YNFKEQ. The CDR3 has 16 amino acids. Germline trimming cut 0 bases from V and 3 bases from J; bases unmatched to any gene: 1. The CDR3 region has the DNA TGTGCCAGCAGCCAAGATGGGACTAGCGGCTACAATGAGCAGTTCTTC. Translation: CASSQDGTSGYNEQFF.

J is TRBJ1-5 and V is TRBV19; D is ambiguous. The CDR3 is 14 residues long. V shed 3 bases and J shed 3 bases, with 9 bases lying between them. CDR1 LNHDA and CDR2 SQIVND come from the germline V gene (reference sequence). The CDR3 sequence: CASSIMHINQPQHF. In nucleotides, the CDR3 is TGTGCCAGTAGTATCATGCATATCAATCAGCCCCAGCATTTT.

V usage is TRBV5-1 and J usage is TRBJ2-7, with D possibly TRBD1 on 6 matching bases. Trimming removed 7 bases at V and 1 base at J, with 18 bases between. The CDR3 spans 15 residues. The V gene's germline CDR1 is SGHRS and CDR2 YFSETQ. The CDR3 bases are TGCGCCAGCGCCATAGGGACAAGCTTTTCCTACGAGCAGTACTTC. Its translation: CASAIGTSFSYEQYF.

Judged by abundance, this clone is medium-sized. J is TRBJ1-3 and V is TRBV6-6; no clear D gene. Looked up from germline, CDR1 is MNHNY and CDR2 is SVGAGI (reference sequence). Deletions cut 5 bases from V and 8 bases from J, with 13 bases between. The CDR3 is 13 amino acids. The CDR3 region has the DNA TGTGCCAGCAGTGGCCTTGGTATCGACACCATATATTTT. Translated, it gives CASSGLGIDTIYF.